The rows below give T cell receptor beta chains drawn from one sample of a study of cytomegalovirus exposure and HLA in healthy donors. Sequenced by immunoSEQ multiplex PCR; TCRdb stores in-frame clones only, minus some. The sample lists roughly 50,000 clones; 93% were seen once. The sample was PBMCs. These receptors all stem from a woman between 18 and 30 years old in good health and CMV-seropositive. CDR3s include the opening cysteine and the closing phenylalanine or tryptophan. Each record gives: V gene, clone size, D gene, J gene, CDR3 DNA, CDR3 protein. D genes are given only for firm matches. Some rows have no size entry. The others give once, few or many, or a class for an expanded clone.

v_call: TRBV7-6; clone_size: NA; d_call: NA; j_call: TRBJ1-1; cdr3_nt: TGTGCCAGCAGCTCAACAGGGCGTACTGAAGCTTTCTTT; cdr3_aa: CASSSTGRTEAFF
v_call: TRBV20-1; clone_size: NA; d_call: NA; j_call: TRBJ2-7; cdr3_nt: TGCAGTGCTGAGGACAGAGACGAGCAGTACTTC; cdr3_aa: CSAEDRDEQYF
v_call: TRBV6-5; clone_size: NA; d_call: NA; j_call: TRBJ1-6; cdr3_nt: TGTGCCAGCAGTCGACAGGCGGATAATTCACCCCTCCACTTT; cdr3_aa: CASSRQADNSPLHF
v_call: TRBV27; clone_size: NA; d_call: TRBD1; j_call: TRBJ1-1; cdr3_nt: TGTGCCAGCAGGGGACCCGGACAGGGGATGTCTGAAGCTTTCTTT; cdr3_aa: CASRGPGQGMSEAFF
v_call: TRBV19; clone_size: NA; d_call: NA; j_call: TRBJ2-7; cdr3_nt: TGTGCCAGTAGTTCCCCGGGGTCAAGTTACGAGCAGTACTTC; cdr3_aa: CASSSPGSSYEQYF
v_call: TRBV4-3; clone_size: once; d_call: NA; j_call: TRBJ2-7; cdr3_nt: TGCGCCAGCAGCCAAGATTTCCGGGTATGGGACGAGCAGTACTTC; cdr3_aa: CASSQDFRVWDEQYF
v_call: TRBV19; clone_size: NA; d_call: TRBD2; j_call: TRBJ2-2; cdr3_nt: TGTGCCAGTAGTATAGTCTCGGGGGGGCCAGACGGGGAGCTGTTTTTT; cdr3_aa: CASSIVSGGPDGELFF
v_call: TRBV7-2; clone_size: once; d_call: NA; j_call: TRBJ2-1; cdr3_nt: TGTGCCAGCAGCTCTAGTGGGGCTATATACAATGAGCAGTTCTTC; cdr3_aa: CASSSSGAIYNEQFF
v_call: TRBV6-5; clone_size: NA; d_call: NA; j_call: TRBJ2-3; cdr3_nt: TGTGCCAGCAGTTACACTCAGGGCTCTGGTACAGATACGCAGTATTTT; cdr3_aa: CASSYTQGSGTDTQYF
v_call: TRBV6-1; clone_size: NA; d_call: TRBD1; j_call: TRBJ1-5; cdr3_nt: TGTGCCAGCAGTGACGGGACAGGGGACTTCTGGCCCCAGCATTTT; cdr3_aa: CASSDGTGDFWPQHF
v_call: TRBV10-3; clone_size: NA; d_call: NA; j_call: TRBJ1-5; cdr3_nt: TGTGCCATCAGTGAGTCTACGGTCCGGGGGCAGCCCCAGCATTTT; cdr3_aa: CAISESTVRGQPQHF
v_call: TRBV5-1; clone_size: NA; d_call: TRBD1; j_call: TRBJ2-2; cdr3_nt: TGCGCCAGCAGCCCCCGGGACAGGGTTGACACCGGGGAGCTGTTTTTT; cdr3_aa: CASSPRDRVDTGELFF
v_call: TRBV4-3; clone_size: NA; d_call: NA; j_call: TRBJ1-4; cdr3_nt: TGCGCCAGCAGCCAAGACAGGGTCGCTAATGAAAAACTGTTTTTT; cdr3_aa: CASSQDRVANEKLFF
v_call: TRBV7-7; clone_size: NA; d_call: TRBD1; j_call: TRBJ2-5; cdr3_nt: TGTGCCAGCACCCAGGGGGACGGGGTAGGGACCCAGTACTTC; cdr3_aa: CASTQGDGVGTQYF
v_call: TRBV19; clone_size: NA; d_call: TRBD1; j_call: TRBJ1-1; cdr3_nt: TGTGCCAGTAGGAAGGGACAGCTCATGAACACTGAAGCTTTCTTT; cdr3_aa: CASRKGQLMNTEAFF
v_call: TRBV19; clone_size: NA; d_call: NA; j_call: TRBJ2-5; cdr3_nt: TGTGCCAGTAGTATCCCTACAGGTGTAGGAGAGACCCAGTACTTC; cdr3_aa: CASSIPTGVGETQYF
v_call: TRBV4-1; clone_size: NA; d_call: NA; j_call: TRBJ2-7; cdr3_nt: TGCGCCAGCAGCCAAGATCACGGACAGCCGTCCTACGAGCAGTACTTC; cdr3_aa: CASSQDHGQPSYEQYF
v_call: TRBV7-9; clone_size: NA; d_call: TRBD1; j_call: TRBJ2-6; cdr3_nt: TGTGCCAGCAGATTAGGACAGGGTGGAACCTCCGGGGCCAACGTCCTGACTTTC; cdr3_aa: CASRLGQGGTSGANVLTF
v_call: TRBV18; clone_size: NA; d_call: NA; j_call: TRBJ1-2; cdr3_nt: TGTGCCAGCTCGCCGACAGAGAACTATGGCTACACCTTC; cdr3_aa: CASSPTENYGYTF
v_call: TRBV7-2; clone_size: NA; d_call: TRBD1; j_call: TRBJ1-2; cdr3_nt: TGTGCCAGCAGCCGGACAGGGTATGGCTACACCTTC; cdr3_aa: CASSRTGYGYTF
v_call: TRBV12-5; clone_size: NA; d_call: NA; j_call: TRBJ2-5; cdr3_nt: TGTGCTAGTGGTTTGGTACAGGGCAGACAAGAGACCCAGTACTTC; cdr3_aa: CASGLVQGRQETQYF
v_call: TRBV6-5; clone_size: NA; d_call: TRBD1; j_call: TRBJ1-2; cdr3_nt: TGTGCCAGCAGTTACGACAGGGGAGGAACCTATGGCTACACCTTC; cdr3_aa: CASSYDRGGTYGYTF
v_call: TRBV11-2; clone_size: NA; d_call: TRBD1; j_call: TRBJ2-7; cdr3_nt: TGTGCCAGCAGCCCATTGGACAGGGCTCACGAGCAGTACTTC; cdr3_aa: CASSPLDRAHEQYF
v_call: TRBV4-1; clone_size: NA; d_call: NA; j_call: TRBJ1-1; cdr3_nt: TGCGCCAGCAGCCAAGAAAGCCTCTCGGGAGCTTTCTTT; cdr3_aa: CASSQESLSGAFF
v_call: TRBV25-1; clone_size: NA; d_call: NA; j_call: TRBJ2-1; cdr3_nt: TGTGCCGTTGGAAGGGGAGGTGAGGTGCTCTACAATGAGCAGTTCTTC; cdr3_aa: CAVGRGGEVLYNEQFF
v_call: TRBV25-1; clone_size: once; d_call: TRBD2; j_call: TRBJ2-5; cdr3_nt: TGTGCCAGCAGTGATTACATGGGACTAGCGATGGGAGAGACCCAGTACTTC; cdr3_aa: CASSDYMGLAMGETQYF
v_call: TRBV19; clone_size: NA; d_call: NA; j_call: TRBJ2-5; cdr3_nt: TGTGCCAGTACCCCGACTGGTCGAGAGACCCAGTACTTC; cdr3_aa: CASTPTGRETQYF
v_call: TRBV11-2; clone_size: NA; d_call: NA; j_call: TRBJ2-7; cdr3_nt: TGTGCCAGCAGCATCGCTGCTAGCGAGGTATACGAGCAGTACTTC; cdr3_aa: CASSIAASEVYEQYF
v_call: TRBV19; clone_size: NA; d_call: TRBD1; j_call: TRBJ2-2; cdr3_nt: TGTGCCAGTAAGGGGAGAGACAGGGGGTACACCGGGGAGCTGTTTTTT; cdr3_aa: CASKGRDRGYTGELFF
v_call: TRBV27; clone_size: NA; d_call: NA; j_call: TRBJ1-4; cdr3_nt: TGTGCCAGCAGTTTGGTGGGGGCTAGGGAAAAACTGTTTTTT; cdr3_aa: CASSLVGAREKLFF
v_call: TRBV18; clone_size: NA; d_call: NA; j_call: TRBJ1-1; cdr3_nt: TGTGCCAGCTCACTTTCGGGTGAAGCTTTCTTT; cdr3_aa: CASSLSGEAFF
v_call: TRBV7-2; clone_size: NA; d_call: NA; j_call: TRBJ2-3; cdr3_nt: TGTGCCAGCAGCTTAAGACTTCTCGGAGCAGATACGCAGTATTTT; cdr3_aa: CASSLRLLGADTQYF
v_call: TRBV27; clone_size: NA; d_call: TRBD2; j_call: TRBJ2-1; cdr3_nt: TGTGCCAGCAGGGGCGGGGGCTCCTACAATGAGCAGTTCTTC; cdr3_aa: CASRGGGSYNEQFF
v_call: TRBV4-3; clone_size: NA; d_call: NA; j_call: TRBJ2-3; cdr3_nt: TGCGCCAGCAGCCAAGATTCCGGGGATACGCAGTATTTT; cdr3_aa: CASSQDSGDTQYF
v_call: TRBV5-6; clone_size: NA; d_call: TRBD2; j_call: TRBJ2-5; cdr3_nt: TGTGCCAGCAGCTTGACTAGCGGCCAAGAGACCCAGTACTTC; cdr3_aa: CASSLTSGQETQYF
v_call: TRBV7-2; clone_size: once; d_call: NA; j_call: TRBJ1-3; cdr3_nt: TGTGCCAGCAGCTTAGTGACGGGAATCGGAAACACCATATATTTT; cdr3_aa: CASSLVTGIGNTIYF
v_call: TRBV7-8; clone_size: NA; d_call: NA; j_call: TRBJ1-5; cdr3_nt: TGTGCCAGCAGCACCCCTGGGAGTACAGCCCAGCATTTT; cdr3_aa: CASSTPGSTAQHF
v_call: TRBV27; clone_size: NA; d_call: TRBD1; j_call: TRBJ1-4; cdr3_nt: TGTGCCAGCAGTCCCCGGGACAGGGGGGAAAAACTGTTTTTT; cdr3_aa: CASSPRDRGEKLFF
v_call: TRBV2; clone_size: NA; d_call: NA; j_call: TRBJ2-7; cdr3_nt: TGTGCCAGCACCTCGGGGGTAGGGGGCGCAGTAAACGAGCAGTACTTC; cdr3_aa: CASTSGVGGAVNEQYF
v_call: TRBV2; clone_size: NA; d_call: TRBD1; j_call: TRBJ1-4; cdr3_nt: TGTGCCACCTGCAGGGACAGGGCAACTAATGAAAAACTGTTTTTT; cdr3_aa: CATCRDRATNEKLFF
v_call: TRBV6-1; clone_size: once; d_call: TRBD2; j_call: TRBJ2-3; cdr3_nt: TGTGCCAGCAGTGCATCTAGCGGATCCACAGATACGCAGTATTTT; cdr3_aa: CASSASSGSTDTQYF
v_call: TRBV4-2; clone_size: NA; d_call: TRBD2; j_call: TRBJ2-3; cdr3_nt: TGTGCCAGCAGCCAAGAATTGGGACTAGCGGGGGGGCCAAGCACAGATACGCAGTATTTT; cdr3_aa: CASSQELGLAGGPSTDTQYF
v_call: TRBV5-1; clone_size: NA; d_call: TRBD1; j_call: TRBJ2-3; cdr3_nt: TGCGCCAGCAGCTCTGGGACAGGGTTGCGGGCAGATACGCAGTATTTT; cdr3_aa: CASSSGTGLRADTQYF
v_call: TRBV7-8; clone_size: NA; d_call: NA; j_call: TRBJ1-4; cdr3_nt: TGTGCCAGCAGCTTCAGTGACAGTCACTATGAAAAACTGTTTTTT; cdr3_aa: CASSFSDSHYEKLFF
v_call: TRBV6-5; clone_size: NA; d_call: NA; j_call: TRBJ2-3; cdr3_nt: TGTGCCAGCAGTTTGGACAGTATCACAGATACGCAGTATTTT; cdr3_aa: CASSLDSITDTQYF
v_call: TRBV27; clone_size: NA; d_call: TRBD1; j_call: TRBJ1-5; cdr3_nt: TGTGCCAGCAGCCAGGACTCCGGGACAGGGGAAAAGCCCCAGCATTTT; cdr3_aa: CASSQDSGTGEKPQHF
v_call: TRBV5-1; clone_size: NA; d_call: NA; j_call: TRBJ2-3; cdr3_nt: TGCGCCAGCAGCTTGCTTTCTGTCGCGGGCAGGGGTTTCCAGGGGAATACGCAGTATTTT; cdr3_aa: CASSLLSVAGRGFQGNTQYF
v_call: TRBV9; clone_size: NA; d_call: NA; j_call: TRBJ1-2; cdr3_nt: TGTGCCAGCAGCGTAGTGGATAGGCGGGGGCGAGCAGATGGCTACACCTTC; cdr3_aa: CASSVVDRRGRADGYTF
v_call: TRBV6-1; clone_size: NA; d_call: TRBD2; j_call: TRBJ2-2; cdr3_nt: TGTGCCAGTCTGGGGGAGGGAACCAACGGGGAGCTGTTTTTT; cdr3_aa: CASLGEGTNGELFF
v_call: TRBV7-2; clone_size: NA; d_call: NA; j_call: TRBJ2-7; cdr3_nt: TGTGCCGTGGACGCACAGGGAACCTACGAGCAGTACTTC; cdr3_aa: CAVDAQGTYEQYF
v_call: TRBV30; clone_size: NA; d_call: NA; j_call: TRBJ1-2; cdr3_nt: TGTGCCTGGAGTGTGGTTGAGGGCTATGGCTACACCTTC; cdr3_aa: CAWSVVEGYGYTF
v_call: TRBV4-3; clone_size: NA; d_call: NA; j_call: TRBJ1-4; cdr3_nt: TGCGCCAGCAGCCAAGATCCGCAGGGCGGCGGAGTTAATGAAAAACTGTTTTTT; cdr3_aa: CASSQDPQGGGVNEKLFF
v_call: TRBV9; clone_size: once; d_call: TRBD2; j_call: TRBJ2-7; cdr3_nt: TGTGCCAGCAGCCCCTCCGGGACTAGCGGGTGGAGGGGCTACGAGCAGTACTTC; cdr3_aa: CASSPSGTSGWRGYEQYF
v_call: TRBV7-2; clone_size: NA; d_call: NA; j_call: TRBJ2-7; cdr3_nt: TGTGCCAGCAGCCCCGGCGGGCTAGTTAGCTACGAGCAGTACTTC; cdr3_aa: CASSPGGLVSYEQYF